This TCR beta chain was sequenced for a study of CD8+CD57+ T cells in acquired aplastic anemia. For CDR3 and TCR beta VDJ profiling, genomic DNA was the template used. TCRdb called the reads again in MiXCR, with one record for every CDR3 protein. The sample records tens of thousands of distinct CDR3 sequences, around 82% being singletons. Germline values: CDR1 DFQATT, CDR2 SNEGSKA (reference sequence). This CDR3 region has 13 residues. V was cut by 6 bases and J by 2 bases, with 12 bases left in between. The chain employs TRBV20-1 and TRBJ2-3, with a weak D call TRBD1 (6 bases). This clonotype was sampled from a human donor in good health, serving as a control. Sequencing was performed on sorted CD4+, CD8+, or CD8+CD57+ T cells (not recorded which) from PBMCs. The CDR3 bases are TGCAGTGCGCGACAGGAGTTCACAGATACGCAGTATTTT. Amino acids: CSARQEFTDTQYF.